Given below is one T cell receptor (beta chain) in context. The V gene's germline CDR1 is SEHNR and CDR2 FQNEAQ (reference sequence). The CDR3 has 15 residues. After removal of 5 bases from V and 0 bases from J, the junction contained 4 bases not matched to a gene. This entry belongs to a study of blood T cell repertoires in COVID-19. In the original processing: Estimation of nucleated cell counts was performed using reference gene primer amplification. Measured with immunoSEQ multiplex PCR; TCRdb has only the in-frame clones, and not every one. V and J calls and clone size are given by that table; D and trimming were obtained from the DNA. The data contain tens of thousands of clones, around 89% of them singletons.

This receptor was obtained from an elderly woman with acute or convalescent COVID-19. What was sequenced was peripheral blood. The rearrangement joins TRBV7-9 to TRBJ1-1; 9 nucleotides align to TRBD1. The CDR3 region has the DNA TGTGCCAGCAGCCATCGACAGGGGGTGAACACTGAAGCTTTCTTT. As protein: CASSHRQGVNTEAFF.